This TCR beta chain was recorded in a study of regulatory T cells in long-lasting Graves disease. With iRepertoire HTBI primers and Arm-PCR of CDR3 regions, TCR beta libraries were built. One entry per CDR3 protein, called by TCRdb with MiXCR from the multiplex PCR reads. The table records 560,000 or so distinct CDR3 sequences, more than 15% of them present only once. Indicated time point: newly diagnosed GD, antithyroid drugs for less than 3 months. PBMCs provided the RNA from which the TCR library was made. In its sample, this clonotype was seen many times. Its antigen remains unidentified. General study findings and limits: Persistent disease preferred TRBV28, TRBJ1-2 and TRBJ2-5; new disease, TRBV20-1 and TRBJ2-1.

CDR3 size: 16 residues. J lost 9 bases, V lost 0 bases, and 14 bases had no gene match. Germline CDR1 DFQATT, CDR2 SNEGSKA (reference sequence). These data were also reused for a study on T cells in Graves' hyperthyroidism and ophthalmopathy. Turning to that study: Most expanded thyroid clonotypes above 0.001 recurred in blood.

The source was peripheral blood mononuclear cells (PBMCs), collected at new diagnosis, from a patient treated with antithyroid drugs. This sequence was found in a man between 18 and 29 years old with Graves disease. This chain uses TRBV20-1 with TRBJ2-7; 10 nucleotides agree with TRBD2. CDR3 in DNA: TGCAGTGCTAGAGATCGAACTAGCGGGACCTCCGGAGGGCAGTACTTC. It codes for CSARDRTSGTSGGQYF.